This note documents a single T cell receptor beta chain sequence. Its antigen is as yet unknown. TCRdb recomputed calls from the 5' RACE reads with MiXCR, one row per CDR3 protein. The repertoire has 650,000 to 750,000 distinct CDR3 sequences, roughly 20% of them found once; the top ten carry around 4.5%. Germline loops: CDR1 DFQATT, CDR2 SNEGSKA (reference sequence). With V trimmed by 0 bases and J by 4 bases, 8 bases remained unmatched. CDR3 length equals 16 residues. The data belong to a study of identical twins. Regarding the study as a whole: In cord blood, abundant beta clonotypes had fewer insertions; memory showed no trend. These conclusions were based on statistical analysis (cross-sectional, not following the same donors). Twin sharing of out-of-frame TCR alpha was underestimated by models in monozygotic pairs.

The same sample was also used in a study of T cells expressing NK-cell markers. As that report states: In several donors, dominant NKG2C+ clonotypes were about 1.0-7.5% of CD8+ T cells.

V and J are TRBV20-1 and TRBJ2-3; TRBD2 aligns across 9 bases. Sequenced material: PBMCs. This TCR derives from a woman aged 18-29 years in good health. This chain's CDR3 is CSARDWGSGRPDTQYF. The CDR3 DNA reads as TGCAGTGCTAGAGATTGGGGTAGCGGGAGACCAGATACGCAGTATTTT.